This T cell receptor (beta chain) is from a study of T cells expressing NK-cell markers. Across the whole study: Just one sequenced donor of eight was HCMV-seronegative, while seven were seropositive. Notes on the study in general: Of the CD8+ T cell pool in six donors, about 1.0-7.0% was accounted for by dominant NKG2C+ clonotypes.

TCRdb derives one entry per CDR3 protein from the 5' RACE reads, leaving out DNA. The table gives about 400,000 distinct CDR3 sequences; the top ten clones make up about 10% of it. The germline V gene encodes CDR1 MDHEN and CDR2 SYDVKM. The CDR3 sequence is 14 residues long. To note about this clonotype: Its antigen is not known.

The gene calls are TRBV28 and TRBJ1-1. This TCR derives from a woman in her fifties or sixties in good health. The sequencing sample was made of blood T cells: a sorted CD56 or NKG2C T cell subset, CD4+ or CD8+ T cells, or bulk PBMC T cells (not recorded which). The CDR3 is CASSLMGPNTEAFF.